This T cell receptor beta chain appears in the sequencing data of a study of blood T cell repertoires in COVID-19. The overall study: From the United States, Italy and Spain came samples of acute and convalescent COVID-19. From T cells, B-cell-depleted T cells, or PBMCs came the material, which was cDNA or gDNA.

The CDR3 is made up of 15 amino acids. CDR1 and CDR2 (germline): MNHEY, SMNVEV (reference sequence). Trimming at V came to 4 bases and at J to 1 base, leaving 1 base not matched to a gene. The authors' processing: Nucleated cell counts were estimated from reference gene primer amplification. This table comes from immunoSEQ multiplex PCR, and its TCRdb copy is limited to in-frame clones, with some not included. The D gene and trimming were derived from the DNA, and the V and J assignments and clone size from that table. The sample lists about 100,000 clones, roughly 90% occurring once. Sample: peripheral blood. The TCR sequence derives from a human donor in a cohort sampled during active COVID-19. V and J are TRBV27 and TRBJ1-6; 7 bases match TRBD1. The CDR3 coding sequence is TGTGCCAGCAGTTACAGGGGATCCTATAATTCACCCCTCCACTTT. Protein: CASSYRGSYNSPLHF.